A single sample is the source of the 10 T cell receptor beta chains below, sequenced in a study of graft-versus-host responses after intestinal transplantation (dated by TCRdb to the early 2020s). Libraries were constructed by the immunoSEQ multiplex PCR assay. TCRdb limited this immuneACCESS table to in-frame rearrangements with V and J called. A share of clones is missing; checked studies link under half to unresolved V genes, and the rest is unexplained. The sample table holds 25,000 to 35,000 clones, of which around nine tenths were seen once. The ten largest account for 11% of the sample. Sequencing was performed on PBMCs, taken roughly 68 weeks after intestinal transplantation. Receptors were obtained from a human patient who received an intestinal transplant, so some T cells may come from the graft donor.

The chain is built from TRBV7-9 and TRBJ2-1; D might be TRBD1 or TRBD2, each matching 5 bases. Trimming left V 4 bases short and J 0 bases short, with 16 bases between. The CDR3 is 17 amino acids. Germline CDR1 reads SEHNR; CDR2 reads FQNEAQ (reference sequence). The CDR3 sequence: CASSWRGTLVSYNEQFF. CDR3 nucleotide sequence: TGTGCCAGCAGCTGGAGAGGGACCCTAGTCTCCTACAATGAGCAGTTCTTC. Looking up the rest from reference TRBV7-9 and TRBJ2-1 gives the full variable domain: DTGVSQNPRHKITKRGQNVTFRCDPISEHNRLYWYRQTLGQGPEFLTYFQNEAQLEKSRLLSDRFSAERPKGSFSTLEIQRTEQGDSAMYLCASSWRGTLVSYNEQFFGPGTRLTVL.

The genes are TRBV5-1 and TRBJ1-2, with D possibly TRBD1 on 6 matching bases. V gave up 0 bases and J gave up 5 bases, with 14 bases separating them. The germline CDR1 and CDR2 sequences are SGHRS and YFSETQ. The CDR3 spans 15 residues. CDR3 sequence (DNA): TGCGCCAGCAGCTTGGTTCTGCAGGGGATATATGGCTACACCTTC. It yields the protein CASSLVLQGIYGYTF.

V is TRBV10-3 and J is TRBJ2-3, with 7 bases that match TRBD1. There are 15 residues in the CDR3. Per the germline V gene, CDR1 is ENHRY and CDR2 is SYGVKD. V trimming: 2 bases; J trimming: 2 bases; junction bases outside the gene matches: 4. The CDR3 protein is CAISERGRNTDTQYF. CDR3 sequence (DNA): TGTGCCATCAGTGAGAGGGGGCGGAACACAGATACGCAGTATTTT.

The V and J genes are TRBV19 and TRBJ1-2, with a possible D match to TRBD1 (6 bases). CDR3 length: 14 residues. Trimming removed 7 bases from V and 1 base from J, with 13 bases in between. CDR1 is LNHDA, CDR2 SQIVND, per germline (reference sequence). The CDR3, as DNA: TGTGCCAGTAAATCGGACAGACTTAACTATGGCTACACCTTC. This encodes CASKSDRLNYGYTF.

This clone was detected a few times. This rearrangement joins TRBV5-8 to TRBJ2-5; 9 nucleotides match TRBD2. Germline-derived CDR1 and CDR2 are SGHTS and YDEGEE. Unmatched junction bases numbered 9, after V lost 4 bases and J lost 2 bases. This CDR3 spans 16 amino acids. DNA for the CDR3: TGTGCCAGCAGCCCTGGTCGTAGCGGGGGACAAGAGACCCAGTACTTC. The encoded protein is CASSPGRSGGQETQYF.

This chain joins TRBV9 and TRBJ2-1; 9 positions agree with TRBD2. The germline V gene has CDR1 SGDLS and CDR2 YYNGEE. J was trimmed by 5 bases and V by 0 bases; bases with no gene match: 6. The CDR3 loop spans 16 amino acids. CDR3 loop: CASSVDRLAGNNEQFF. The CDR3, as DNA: TGTGCCAGCAGCGTAGACCGGCTAGCGGGAAACAATGAGCAGTTCTTC.

The CDR3 DNA sequence: TGCGCCAGCAGTATATCGGGGGGCCTGTATAATTCACCCCTCCACTTT. Translated, it gives CASSISGGLYNSPLHF. J is TRBJ1-6 and V is TRBV5-1, with D possibly being TRBD1 (6 bases). The CDR3 contains 16 residues. Germline CDR1 is SGHRS and CDR2 is YFSETQ. Trimming took off 5 bases at V and 4 bases at J, with 16 bases between the two ends.

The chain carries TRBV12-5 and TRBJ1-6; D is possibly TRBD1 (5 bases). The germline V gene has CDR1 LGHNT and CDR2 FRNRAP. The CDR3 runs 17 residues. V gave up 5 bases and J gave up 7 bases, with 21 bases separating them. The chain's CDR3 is CASGPEGGADRNSPLHF. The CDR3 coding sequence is TGTGCTAGTGGTCCGGAAGGCGGGGCAGATAGGAATTCACCCCTCCACTTT.

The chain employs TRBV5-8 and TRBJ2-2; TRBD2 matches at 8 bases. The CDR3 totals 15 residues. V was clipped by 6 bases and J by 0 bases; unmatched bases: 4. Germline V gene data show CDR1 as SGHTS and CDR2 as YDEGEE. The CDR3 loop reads CASISGAANTGELFF. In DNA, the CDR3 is TGTGCCAGCATTAGCGGGGCAGCGAACACCGGGGAGCTGTTTTTT.

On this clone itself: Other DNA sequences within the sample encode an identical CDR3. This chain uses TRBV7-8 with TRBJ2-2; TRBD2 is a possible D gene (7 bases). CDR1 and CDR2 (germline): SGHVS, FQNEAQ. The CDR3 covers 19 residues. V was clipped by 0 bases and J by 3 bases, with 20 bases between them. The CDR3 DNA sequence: TGTGCCAGCAGCTTAGCGAGGGGGGGGCCGCGGGGTCACACCGGGGAGCTGTTTTTT. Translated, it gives CASSLARGGPRGHTGELFF.